This T cell receptor beta chain was sequenced for a study of a mutant IDH1 vaccine in newly diagnosed glioma. Study background: Once 4-6 weeks had passed after radiotherapy alone, vaccination started, or it started with temozolomide cycles. At week 35 came visit V12, and visit V13 followed at week 47.

Data came from immunoSEQ multiplex PCR; TCRdb stores just in-frame clones and leaves some out. The sample lists 40,000 to 55,000 clones, 65% to 85% seen once, with roughly 6.2% in the top ten. About this clone: Antigen unknown.

Indicated time point: week 35, safety follow-up. All doses held 300 ug of mutant IDH1 20-mer peptide, with topical imiquimod. There were eight vaccinations for patients, given in weeks 1, 3, 5, 7, 11, 15, 19 and 23. New WHO grade 3 or 4 astrocytomas that were IDH1-mutant and ATRX-lost had been found in donors. The input for sequencing was PBMCs, taken from a glioma patient whose treatment included an IDH1 peptide vaccine. This clonotype was sampled from a man between 40 and 49 years old with glioma.

The CDR3 DNA is TGTGCCAGCAGTTTCAGCCAAGAGACCCAGTACTTC. This translates into CASSFSQETQYF. V gene TRBV25-1 combines with J gene TRBJ2-5; D is unresolved. This CDR3 is built from 12 residues. Germline values: CDR1 MGHDK, CDR2 SYGVNS. V dropped 5 bases and J dropped 1 base, with 5 bases sitting between them.